A selection of T cell receptor beta chains follows, all from one sample in a study of T cell responses to AZD1222 COVID-19 vaccine. Profiling relied on immunoSEQ multiplex PCR, and the TCRdb table lists in-frame clones only, not all of them. The sample holds 130,000 or so clones, over 90% seen once. Specimen: peripheral blood, collected on day 0 of MenACWY control vaccination. Receptors were obtained from an adult in good health. Both conserved end residues are part of each CDR3. D genes are given only for firm matches. Only part of the rows carry a size: once, few, many, or a class if the clone is expanded.

d_call,v_call,clone_size,j_call,cdr3_nt,cdr3_aa
TRBD1,TRBV2,.,TRBJ1-5,TGTGCCAGCAGTGGACAGGGTAACAATCAGCCCCAGCATTTT,CASSGQGNNQPQHF
.,TRBV9,.,TRBJ1-3,TGTGCCAGCAGCGTAGAGGGAAACACCATATATTTT,CASSVEGNTIYF
.,TRBV4-1,.,TRBJ2-5,TGCGCCAGCAGCCATTATGGCGGGGAAGAGACCCAGTACTTC,CASSHYGGEETQYF
.,TRBV7-2,once,TRBJ1-4,TGTGCCAGCAGCCCGTACAGCGGGCCTGGTGAAAAACTGTTTTTT,CASSPYSGPGEKLFF
TRBD2,TRBV7-9,once,TRBJ2-1,TGTGCCAGCAGCCAACAGAGACTAGCGGGAGTTGATGAGCAGTTCTTC,CASSQQRLAGVDEQFF
.,TRBV19,.,TRBJ1-2,TGTGCCAGTAGTTTTCAGGGATCGGCGTTCGGCTACACCTTC,CASSFQGSAFGYTF
.,TRBV14,.,TRBJ1-2,TGTGCCAGCAGCCGGTCGGGCAGGGACTATGGCTACACCTTC,CASSRSGRDYGYTF
TRBD1,TRBV28,.,TRBJ1-1,TGTGCCAGCAGTTCCGGGGACAGGGTAACTGAAGCTTTCTTT,CASSSGDRVTEAFF
.,TRBV4-2,.,TRBJ1-4,TGTGCCAGCAGCCAAGATAGGGGGAAGGGGGAAAAACTGTTTTTT,CASSQDRGKGEKLFF
.,TRBV27,few,TRBJ1-5,TGTGCCAGCAGGGGGTCAGGGGGCAATCAGCCCCAGCATTTT,CASRGSGGNQPQHF
.,TRBV7-8,few,TRBJ1-4,TGTGCCAGCAGCACCCCCTGGCTGGGCAATAATGAAAAACTGTTTTTT,CASSTPWLGNNEKLFF
.,TRBV3-1/TRBV3-2,once,TRBJ2-5,TGTGCCAGCAGCCAAGAGACTCGAGGGACCCAGTACTTC,CASSQETRGTQYF
TRBD1,TRBV30,.,TRBJ2-3,TGTGCCTGGAGTCGCGTAAGACAGGGAATGAGGACAGATACGCAGTATTTT,CAWSRVRQGMRTDTQYF
.,TRBV10-3,.,TRBJ2-3,TGTGCCGTTAGGGGGGATAGCACAGATACGCAGTATTTT,CAVRGDSTDTQYF
.,TRBV27,.,TRBJ2-3,TGTGCCAGCAGCAACAGGGACCATTATACGCAGTATTTT,CASSNRDHYTQYF
TRBD1,TRBV6-5,once,TRBJ1-4,TGTGCCAGCAGTTCGGACAGGGGTCTTAACTCCGGAAAACTGTTTTTT,CASSSDRGLNSGKLFF
.,TRBV5-1,once,TRBJ1-2,TGCGCCAGCAGCTTGGACCCGAAAAACGATGGGAACTATGGCTACACCTTC,CASSLDPKNDGNYGYTF
.,TRBV27,.,TRBJ2-1,TGTGCCAGCAGTTTATCAACCGGGCCCTACTACAATGAGCAGTTCTTC,CASSLSTGPYYNEQFF
TRBD1,TRBV11-1,.,TRBJ1-5,TGTGCCAGCAGCGAAACAGGGGGCAATCAGCCCCAGCATTTT,CASSETGGNQPQHF
.,TRBV10-3,.,TRBJ1-6,TGTGCCATCAGTGAGTCGGACAACTCGGCTTCACCCCTCCACTTT,CAISESDNSASPLHF
.,TRBV4-2,.,TRBJ1-3,TGTGCCAGCAGCCAAGATAACACTCGGGGGGCTGGAAACACCATATATTTT,CASSQDNTRGAGNTIYF
.,TRBV18,once,TRBJ1-6,TGTGCCAGCGGCGCGATCGGGGGGGAGAATTCACCCCTCCACTTT,CASGAIGGENSPLHF
.,TRBV27,.,TRBJ1-6,TGTGCCAGCAGTTTCGGGGACGCTCTGAACATTAATTCACCCCTCCACTTT,CASSFGDALNINSPLHF
.,TRBV7-8,once,TRBJ1-4,TGTGCCAGCAGCTTGGACAGAAGAGGTGAAAAACTGTTTTTT,CASSLDRRGEKLFF
.,TRBV5-1,.,TRBJ1-3,TGCGCCAGCACCCCGATCGGTGACACCATATATTTT,CASTPIGDTIYF
.,TRBV6-2/TRBV6-3,.,TRBJ1-2,TGTGCCAGCAGTCCCAACAGGGAAATTGGCTATGGCTACACCTTC,CASSPNREIGYGYTF
.,TRBV2,.,TRBJ1-4,TGTGCCAGCAACGGGCAGGGAGGCACTAATGAAAAACTGTTTTTT,CASNGQGGTNEKLFF
TRBD1,TRBV4-1,.,TRBJ2-7,TGCGCCAGCAGCCTCTATGGGACAGGGGGTTACGAGCAGTACTTC,CASSLYGTGGYEQYF
TRBD2,TRBV5-6,.,TRBJ2-5,TGTGCCAGCAGTTTCAGAAGCGGGGGGTTCGGAGAGACCCAGTACTTC,CASSFRSGGFGETQYF
.,TRBV7-6,.,TRBJ1-2,TGTGCCAGCAGCTTAGACAGTACTAACTATGGCTACACCTTC,CASSLDSTNYGYTF
TRBD1,TRBV11-1,.,TRBJ1-3,TGTGCCAGCAGCTCCGGACAGGCTGGAAACACCATATATTTT,CASSSGQAGNTIYF
.,TRBV6-5,.,TRBJ2-6,TGTGCCAGCAGAACTTCGGGCTCTGGGGCCAACGTCCTGACTTTC,CASRTSGSGANVLTF
.,TRBV13,.,TRBJ1-1,TGTGCCAGCAGCTTAGGGTCAGCCCCTCGGAATTTCTTT,CASSLGSAPRNFF
.,TRBV5-1,.,TRBJ1-1,TGCGCCAGCAGCTTGAGTACAGGGAACACTGAAGCTTTCTTT,CASSLSTGNTEAFF
TRBD2,TRBV6-2/TRBV6-3,.,TRBJ2-1,TGTGCCAGCAGTCCCCTAGCGGGGGCGTACAATGAGCAGTTCTTC,CASSPLAGAYNEQFF
TRBD1,TRBV2,.,TRBJ1-5,TGTGCCAGCAGGACAGGGACAGCTAATCAGCCCCAGCATTTT,CASRTGTANQPQHF
TRBD2,TRBV19,.,TRBJ2-3,TGTGCCAGTAGTATCGCACTAGCGGGGGGGGGAGCAGATACGCAGTATTTT,CASSIALAGGGADTQYF
.,TRBV27,.,TRBJ1-1,TGTGCCAGCAGTTGGACGGGAGGGGGATACACTGAAGCTTTCTTT,CASSWTGGGYTEAFF
.,TRBV9,.,TRBJ1-2,TGTGCCAGCAGGGGGGATAGCAACTATGGCTACACCTTC,CASRGDSNYGYTF
.,TRBV6-5,.,TRBJ2-3,TGTGCCAGCAGGGTAGCGAGCACAGATACGCAGTATTTT,CASRVASTDTQYF